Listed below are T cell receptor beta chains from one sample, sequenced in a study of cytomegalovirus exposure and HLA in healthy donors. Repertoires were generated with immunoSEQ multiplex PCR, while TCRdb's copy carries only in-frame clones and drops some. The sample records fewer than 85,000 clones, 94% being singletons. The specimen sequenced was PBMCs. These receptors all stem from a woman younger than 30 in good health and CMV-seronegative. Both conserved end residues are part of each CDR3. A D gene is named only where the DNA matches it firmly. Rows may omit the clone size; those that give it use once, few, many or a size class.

CDR3aa: CASSRMLTPGQVYEQYF; CDR3nt: TGTGCCAGCAGCCGAATGCTAACACCGGGACAGGTCTACGAGCAGTACTTC; abundance: NA; v_gene: TRBV21-1; d_gene: NA; j_gene: TRBJ2-7
CDR3aa: CASSFPSLAGGGETQYF; CDR3nt: TGTGCCAGCAGCTTCCCCTCACTAGCGGGGGGCGGGGAGACCCAGTACTTC; abundance: NA; v_gene: TRBV7-2; d_gene: TRBD2; j_gene: TRBJ2-5
CDR3aa: CASSPWAGAEQYF; CDR3nt: TGTGCCAGCAGCCCCTGGGCTGGGGCCGAGCAGTACTTC; abundance: NA; v_gene: TRBV7-2; d_gene: NA; j_gene: TRBJ2-7
CDR3aa: CASSAPRTGSNQPQHF; CDR3nt: TGTGCCAGCAGCGCGCCCCGGACAGGGTCTAATCAGCCCCAGCATTTT; abundance: NA; v_gene: TRBV9; d_gene: TRBD1; j_gene: TRBJ1-5
CDR3aa: CASSHSRIGEQFF; CDR3nt: TGTGCCAGCAGCCACTCTAGAATCGGCGAGCAGTTCTTC; abundance: once; v_gene: TRBV7-2; d_gene: NA; j_gene: TRBJ2-1
CDR3aa: CAISESLDRGYEQYF; CDR3nt: TGTGCCATCAGTGAGTCTTTGGACAGGGGTTACGAGCAGTACTTC; abundance: once; v_gene: TRBV10-3; d_gene: TRBD1; j_gene: TRBJ2-7
CDR3aa: CSVVDRGLHNEQFF; CDR3nt: TGCAGCGTTGTGGACAGGGGGCTACACAATGAGCAGTTCTTC; abundance: NA; v_gene: TRBV29-1; d_gene: TRBD1; j_gene: TRBJ2-1
CDR3aa: CASSLGLAGNQPQHF; CDR3nt: TGTGCCAGCAGCTTAGGCCTGGCGGGCAATCAGCCCCAGCATTTT; abundance: NA; v_gene: TRBV7-2; d_gene: NA; j_gene: TRBJ1-5
CDR3aa: CASSVGGSTEAFF; CDR3nt: TGTGCCAGCAGCGTAGGCGGCAGCACTGAAGCTTTCTTT; abundance: NA; v_gene: TRBV9; d_gene: NA; j_gene: TRBJ1-1
CDR3aa: CASSLDLEGLDHEQYF; CDR3nt: TGTGCCAGCAGCTTAGATCTAGAGGGTTTGGATCACGAGCAGTACTTC; abundance: NA; v_gene: TRBV11-2; d_gene: NA; j_gene: TRBJ2-7
CDR3aa: CASSLFGTGGRDEQFF; CDR3nt: TGTGCCAGCAGCTTATTTGGAACAGGGGGTAGAGATGAGCAGTTCTTC; abundance: NA; v_gene: TRBV7-9; d_gene: TRBD1; j_gene: TRBJ2-1
CDR3aa: CATSLPENTEAFF; CDR3nt: TGTGCCACCAGCCTACCCGAAAACACTGAAGCTTTCTTT; abundance: once; v_gene: TRBV15; d_gene: NA; j_gene: TRBJ1-1
CDR3aa: CASNSGDRVSTGELFF; CDR3nt: TGTGCCAGCAATTCCGGGGACAGGGTGTCCACCGGGGAGCTGTTTTTT; abundance: NA; v_gene: TRBV28; d_gene: TRBD1; j_gene: TRBJ2-2
CDR3aa: CAWSVPHGLAGFGIQFF; CDR3nt: TGTGCCTGGAGTGTACCCCACGGACTAGCGGGGTTTGGTATCCAGTTCTTC; abundance: NA; v_gene: TRBV30; d_gene: TRBD2; j_gene: TRBJ2-1
CDR3aa: CASSSAGGPYEQYF; CDR3nt: TGTGCCAGCAGCTCCGCGGGTGGCCCCTACGAGCAGTACTTC; abundance: NA; v_gene: TRBV5-4; d_gene: NA; j_gene: TRBJ2-7
CDR3aa: CASSVDSYSGNTIYF; CDR3nt: TGTGCCAGCAGCGTCGACAGTTACTCTGGAAACACCATATATTTT; abundance: once; v_gene: TRBV9; d_gene: NA; j_gene: TRBJ1-3
CDR3aa: CASSLGKVDGRDTGELFF; CDR3nt: TGTGCCAGCAGCTTAGGTAAGGTAGACGGGAGGGACACCGGGGAGCTGTTTTTT; abundance: NA; v_gene: TRBV11-2; d_gene: TRBD2; j_gene: TRBJ2-2
CDR3aa: CASSYMGGYGYTF; CDR3nt: TGTGCCAGCAGTTATATGGGGGGCTATGGCTACACCTTC; abundance: NA; v_gene: TRBV6-5; d_gene: NA; j_gene: TRBJ1-2
CDR3aa: CASSFWGGDSPLHF; CDR3nt: TGTGCCAGCAGTTTTTGGGGAGGGGATTCACCCCTCCACTTT; abundance: NA; v_gene: TRBV28; d_gene: NA; j_gene: TRBJ1-6
CDR3aa: CASRNSGSYGYTF; CDR3nt: TGTGCCAGCAGAAACTCCGGTAGCTATGGCTACACCTTC; abundance: NA; v_gene: TRBV5-4; d_gene: NA; j_gene: TRBJ1-2
CDR3aa: CASRRTSGTETQYF; CDR3nt: TGTGCCAGCAGAAGGACTAGCGGGACGGAGACCCAGTACTTC; abundance: NA; v_gene: TRBV6-5; d_gene: TRBD2; j_gene: TRBJ2-5
CDR3aa: CARTRDGTDTQYF; CDR3nt: TGTGCCCGCACCCGGGATGGCACAGATACGCAGTATTTT; abundance: NA; v_gene: TRBV7-9; d_gene: NA; j_gene: TRBJ2-3
CDR3aa: CAWSDPGQGDWGYTF; CDR3nt: TGTGCCTGGAGTGACCCGGGACAGGGAGATTGGGGCTACACCTTC; abundance: NA; v_gene: TRBV30; d_gene: TRBD1; j_gene: TRBJ1-2
CDR3aa: CASSLQGENGYTF; CDR3nt: TGTGCCAGTAGTCTACAGGGGGAGAATGGCTACACCTTC; abundance: NA; v_gene: TRBV19; d_gene: TRBD1; j_gene: TRBJ1-2
CDR3aa: CASSLARGHNSPLHF; CDR3nt: TGTGCCAGCAGCTTGGCCAGAGGCCATAATTCACCCCTCCACTTT; abundance: NA; v_gene: TRBV5-4; d_gene: NA; j_gene: TRBJ1-6